Below, 3 T cell receptor beta chains from the same sample are listed, as sequenced in a study of blood T cell repertoires in COVID-19. Assay used: immunoSEQ multiplex PCR; TCRdb lists only in-frame clones, some missing. This sample has tens of thousands of clones, with approximately 80% found just once. Sequences were obtained from peripheral blood. The receptor set was obtained from a man in his 70s with acute or convalescent COVID-19.

V usage is TRBV28 and J usage is TRBJ1-4; 8 nucleotides agree with TRBD1. CDR1 MDHEN and CDR2 SYDVKM come from the germline V gene. This CDR3 spans 13 amino acids. Trimming cost V 8 bases and J 3 bases; bases outside gene matches: 2. The CDR3 coding sequence is TGTGCCAGCCAGGGGGCGGCTAATGAAAAACTGTTTTTT. Translated, it gives CASQGAANEKLFF.

This clone occurred once. The V call is TRBV27, the J call TRBJ2-5, with 14 bases that match TRBD2. The V gene end was trimmed by 5 bases and the J gene end by 4 bases; junction bases not matched to a gene: 6. This CDR3 region has 16 residues. Per the germline V gene, CDR1 is MNHEY and CDR2 is SMNVEV (reference sequence). The CDR3, as DNA: TGTGCCAGCAGTACGACTAGCGGGGGGGCGATAGAGACCCAGTACTTC. Translated, it gives CASSTTSGGAIETQYF.

This clone was observed once. The rearrangement links TRBV2 to TRBJ2-7, with D perhaps TRBD1 (6 bases). This CDR3 comprises 14 residues. V lost 8 bases to trimming and J lost 0 bases, with 14 bases between them. Germline V lookup: CDR1 SNHLY, CDR2 FYNNEI. CDR3 in DNA: TGTGCCAGCCTTAGGACAGTTTCCTCCTACGAGCAGTACTTC. Its protein is CASLRTVSSYEQYF.